This T cell receptor (beta chain) was retrieved from a study of regulatory T cells in long-lasting Graves disease (dated by TCRdb to about 2021). A note on the overall study: In the newly diagnosed Graves' disease group, patients had been taking antithyroid drugs for less than 3 months. A total of around 35 samples underwent TCR sequencing, from some 13 patients with persistent Graves' disease and 20 or so patients with newly diagnosed Graves' disease. The study was conducted in China and was registered as a clinical trial. This study used TCR sequencing and RNA sequencing of peripheral blood to compare persistent Graves' disease patients against newly diagnosed Graves' disease patients. Broader findings and caveats from the paper: Because the primary lesion, thyroid tissue, could not be accessed, the study looked at peripheral blood alone. Lower TCR Shannon entropy and fewer highly expanded clones were observed in persistent Graves' disease patients than in newly diagnosed patients, which suggested clonal expansion. The authors acknowledged the small sample size as a limitation that may reduce accuracy. Sequencing and analysis were limited to the TCR beta chain. Preferential use of TRBV28, TRBJ1-2 and TRBJ2-5 was observed in persistent disease, whereas TRBV20-1 and TRBJ2-1 were favored in newly diagnosed disease. More public clonotypes were shared among persistent patients (more than 2,500) than among newly diagnosed patients (966).

On this clonotype itself: Its specific antigen is unknown. Its ends do not fully match the called genes, so a read error is possible.

Interpreted using the paper, the time point label stands for: newly diagnosed GD, antithyroid drugs for less than 3 months. For both TCR sequencing and RNA sequencing, RNA was extracted from PBMCs using TRIzol. Graves' disease was diagnosed according to American Thyroid Association guidelines. Recruitment of patients was carried out at an endocrinology department in Xi'an, China. Each patient gave about 10 milliliters of peripheral blood, collected in an EDTA anticoagulant tube. Ficoll Paque Plus density gradient separation was used to isolate PBMCs, and no additional T cell sorting was done. RNA quality was checked with an Agilent 2100 Bioanalyzer and agarose gel, and concentration with a NanoDrop 2000. Receptor libraries were prepared by multiplex PCR. Sequencer: Illumina HiSeq 4000. iRepertoire HTBI primers and Arm-PCR amplification of CDR3 regions were used to construct TCR beta libraries. Before sequencing, the PCR products underwent gel purification. As for how the authors treated the data: A total of roughly 58 TRBV and 14 TRBJ segments were identified across samples and were used for gene usage analysis of CDR3 amino acid clonotypes. COPE and FqMerger were used to merge filtered high-quality paired reads into contigs. Contigs were aligned with BLAST to IMGT TRBV, TRBD and TRBJ reference genes, and CDR3 was defined per IMGT. Clonotypes above 0.1% frequency were classified as highly expanded clones. Shannon entropy was used to measure repertoire diversity, and the Gini coefficient was used to measure V-J evenness. Clonotypes shared by more than one individual were considered public. Using fastp trimming at Q25 and MiXCR clonotype assembly, TCRdb reanalyzed the public sequencing data and kept in-frame beta chains. Records with the same CDR3 protein are collapsed into one entry carrying the most frequent genes and DNA. The V and J calls and clone size are TCRdb's, not the authors'. In this sample the table shows roughly 500,000 distinct CDR3 sequences, 13% of which occur a single time. The ten largest clones represent 8% to 10% of the sample.

The CDR3, from cysteine to phenylalanine, totals 12 residues. Of all the DNA, just the CDR3 is kept, 36 bases in frame from base 1. For CDR1 and CDR2, the germline V gene (reference sequence) lists LGHDT and YNNKEL. This same sample was also taken into another study, of T cells in Graves' hyperthyroidism and ophthalmopathy. The second study's paper adds: A patient counted as having stable Graves' hyperthyroidism if no progression to ophthalmopathy occurred over 18 months of follow-up. Hyperthyroidism patients were newly diagnosed, had a disease duration of under 2 months, and were aged 18 to 65 years. Patients with uncontrolled infections, other autoimmune diseases, pregnancy or lactation were excluded. Diagnoses were based on clinical symptoms, serum thyroxine and TRAb, thyroid ultrasound and orbital computed tomography. The TCR CDR3 was subjected to a first round of RT-PCR using the HTBI primer set and the Qiagen OneStep RT-PCR kit. Most expanded thyroid clonotypes (frequency above 0.001) were also detected in blood, a finding suggesting that blood repertoires may reflect thyroid immune responses. In cross-validation, a model built on a 13 V-J signature told ophthalmopathy apart from stable hyperthyroidism with about 90% sensitivity and roughly 81% specificity, and in testing the same model reached 80%/75%. During validation, the model predicted progression to ophthalmopathy a median of approximately 6.5 months ahead of onset, with almost 71% sensitivity and 72% to 80% specificity. A discovery cohort of about a hundred patients, about 44 with Graves' ophthalmopathy and approximately 55 with stable Graves' hyperthyroidism, was used to find distinguishing TCR V-J signatures. Whether ophthalmopathy could be predicted prospectively was tested in an independent validation cohort made up of about 20 hyperthyroidism patients plus 17 patients who later progressed to ophthalmopathy. The 80 to 100 discovery patients were randomly divided into training and test sets at a 7:3 ratio. In addition, the study compared T-cell repertoires in thyroid tissue and in blood from five to seven Graves' hyperthyroidism patients. Once sampling was done, hyperthyroidism patients were given methimazole at a starting dose of 30 mg daily, whereas ophthalmopathy patients were given high-dose intravenous methylprednisolone. A second multiplex PCR round built the libraries, followed by size selection and purification. Sequencing of the libraries was done on an Illumina HiSeq2000 using paired-end 100 bp reads. SOAPnuke was used to process the raw data, removing reads that contained adapters or uncalled bases, had a mean Phred below 15, or lacked an exact match to the constant primer or identifier. High-quality paired reads were merged using COPE v1.2.5, and each unique nucleotide sequence was defined as a clonotype. MiTCR v1.1 was used to align the clonotypes against IMGT TRBV, TRBD and TRBJ reference segments. Analysis was restricted to V-J combinations with a frequency above 0.0001, which covered just over 98% of repertoires. A TCS score was defined as the ratio between F50 (clonal expansion) and ExV (chaos), using BLOSUM62-based TCRdist between CDR3 peptides within each V-J. Welch's t-statistics and random forest reduced some 510 V-J features to 13, which were used in a naive Bayes classifier (R e1071). No statistical method was used to fix the sample size in advance, and group allocation was not hidden from the investigators. TCR Vbeta CDR3 sequencing of 120 to 150 peripheral blood samples (over 40 ophthalmopathy, 70 to 85 hyperthyroidism and roughly 17 progressor patients) is reported in the paper.

The clonotype comes from a man aged 25 to 45 with Graves disease. Donor details come from another sample of the same person, matched by shared clones. The chain is assembled from TRBV3-1 and TRBJ2-7; no D gene call is confident. The sequenced sample was peripheral blood mononuclear cells (PBMCs), obtained at new diagnosis, from a patient treated with antithyroid drugs. At the DNA level, the sequence is TGTGCCATCAGCCAAGATGGCCACGAGCAGTACTTC. Translated, it gives CAISQDGHEQYF.